Below are 5 T cell receptor beta chains sequenced from a single sample in a study of OX40 agonist ivuxolimab in advanced cancers. Profiling relied on immunoSEQ multiplex PCR, and the TCRdb table lists in-frame clones only, not all of them. The repertoire holds 80,000 to 100,000 clones, with approximately 93% as singletons. Sequenced here: CD4+ or CD8+ T cells sorted from blood, sampled in a trial of the OX40 agonist ivuxolimab. The receptors shown here come from an adult with an advanced solid tumor such as melanoma, head and neck, liver or kidney cancer.

The chain is built from TRBV6-1 and TRBJ1-5; 7 bases are a match to TRBD1. Germline V CDR1 and CDR2: MNHNS, SASEGT. The CDR3 runs to 14 residues. V was clipped by 6 bases and J by 4 bases; unmatched bases: 6. CDR3 coding DNA: TGTGCCAGCAGCCTCACAGGGGCTAATCAGCCCCAGCATTTT. Translation: CASSLTGANQPQHF.

This clone turned up a few times. The gene calls are TRBV10-3 and TRBJ1-1, with TRBD1 as a possible D gene (5 bases). The length of the CDR3 is 13 residues. Germline CDR1 is ENHRY and CDR2 is SYGVKD. Deletions cut 6 bases from V and 1 base from J, with 9 bases between. In DNA form, the CDR3 reads TGTGCCATCAGGAACGGGGGGAACACTGAAGCTTTCTTT. The encoded protein is CAIRNGGNTEAFF.

The chain has TRBV30 and TRBJ2-7; tentatively, D is TRBD1 (6 bases). The CDR3 has 13 amino acids. Germline V gene lookup returns CDR1 GTSNPN and CDR2 SVGIG (reference sequence). V gave up 3 bases and J gave up 2 bases, with 11 bases separating them. The chain's CDR3 is CAWSAGVTYEQYF. CDR3 in DNA: TGTGCCTGGAGCGCAGGGGTCACCTACGAGCAGTACTTC.

This chain connects TRBV5-4 to TRBJ2-1, with 9 bases identical to TRBD1. CDR1 and CDR2 from the germline V gene are SGHNT and YYREEE (reference sequence). V lost 0 bases, J lost 0 bases, and 10 bases stayed unmatched. The CDR3 extends over 19 amino acids. CDR3 residues: CASSLARQGVVGSYNEQFF. In DNA, the CDR3 is TGTGCCAGCAGCTTGGCCCGACAGGGGGTCGTTGGCTCCTACAATGAGCAGTTCTTC.

V and J are TRBV7-2 and TRBJ2-1; D is uncertain. The CDR3 runs to 16 residues. CDR1 is SGHTA and CDR2 is FQGNSA in the germline V gene. Deletions cut 2 bases from V and 0 bases from J, with 11 bases between. CDR3 protein: CASSLSQSLSYNEQFF. The DNA for the CDR3 is TGTGCCAGCAGCTTATCCCAGAGCCTCTCCTACAATGAGCAGTTCTTC.